What follows are 24 T cell receptor beta chains derived from one specimen sequenced in a study of blood T cell repertoires in COVID-19. The protocol was immunoSEQ multiplex PCR, while the TCRdb copy is restricted to in-frame clones and leaves out a portion. The table records tens of thousands of clones, over 70% of them present only once. The source material was peripheral blood. These receptors came from a man of 80 years or more with active or convalescent COVID-19.

The chain carries TRBV29-1 and TRBJ2-5; D gene ambiguous. CDR3 size: 12 residues. CDR1 and CDR2 (germline): SQVTM, ANQGSEA. V was clipped by 1 base and J by 7 bases, with 10 bases between them. The CDR3 region is CSVEAPTGTQYF. The CDR3 DNA sequence: TGCAGCGTTGAAGCCCCTACGGGGACCCAGTACTTC.

V gene TRBV10-2 combines with J gene TRBJ1-2, with D possibly TRBD1 on 6 matching bases. CDR3 length: 15 residues. Deletions cut 0 bases from V and 7 bases from J, with 15 bases between. The germline V gene has CDR1 WSHSY and CDR2 SAAADI. The DNA of the CDR3 is TGCGCCAGCAGTGAGTCGACAGGCGGGGGCTCTGGCTACACCTTC. The encoded protein is CASSESTGGGSGYTF.

The V call is TRBV4-1, the J call TRBJ1-4; D is possibly TRBD1 (5 bases). Germline V gene data show CDR1 as MGHRA and CDR2 as YSYEKL. Trimming took off 1 base at V and 5 bases at J, with 20 bases between the two ends. CDR3 length: 18 amino acids. The CDR3 loop is CASSQGQGRDLRNEKLFF. The CDR3 DNA reads TGCGCCAGCAGCCAAGGTCAGGGCCGTGATCTACGAAATGAAAAACTGTTTTTT.

CDR3: CAWSAFNYGYTF. The CDR3 coding sequence is TGTGCCTGGAGTGCCTTTAACTATGGCTACACCTTC. This chain connects TRBV30 to TRBJ1-2; no definite D call. The CDR3 is made up of 12 amino acids. In germline, CDR1 is GTSNPN, CDR2 SVGIG (reference sequence). Trimming pared 1 base from V and 1 base from J, leaving 4 bases between.

The chain uses TRBV2 and TRBJ1-2; TRBD1 agrees at 8 bases. Germline loops: CDR1 SNHLY, CDR2 FYNNEI. The CDR3 extends over 13 amino acids. Losses at the gene ends were 4 bases for V and 5 bases for J; bases not matched to a gene: 3. CDR3 amino acids: CASSVNRGYGYTF. The CDR3 DNA sequence: TGTGCCAGCAGTGTAAACAGGGGGTATGGCTACACCTTC.

The chain is built from TRBV6-5 and TRBJ1-4, with unresolved D. The CDR3 extends over 13 amino acids. Germline V gene sequence: CDR1 MNHEY, CDR2 SVGAGI. V lost 0 bases and J 15 bases, leaving 14 bases between the germline ends. The CDR3: CASSYSAGRRMFF. In DNA, the CDR3 is TGTGCCAGCAGTTACTCGGCAGGTCGGAGGATGTTTTTT.

This clone counts as medium-sized. The CDR3 spells CASSARQGPANIQYF. The CDR3 DNA is TGTGCCAGCAGCGCCCGACAGGGGCCAGCGAACATTCAGTACTTC. This chain joins TRBV7-8 and TRBJ2-4; 8 bases match TRBD1. The CDR3 is 15 amino acids. Germline V gives CDR1 SGHVS, CDR2 FQNEAQ. The ends lost 5 bases at V and 7 bases at J; junction bases unmatched: 10.

The chain employs TRBV7-6 and TRBJ1-4; 9 bases align to TRBD1. With 8 bases clipped from V and 0 bases from J, the junction kept 4 bases outside the gene matches. This CDR3 has 15 residues. CDR1 and CDR2 from the germline V gene are SGHVS and FNYEAQ. CDR3 residues: CASGQGLSTNEKLFF. CDR3 nucleotide sequence: TGTGCCAGCGGACAGGGGTTGTCAACTAATGAAAAACTGTTTTTT.

The J gene is TRBJ1-6, the V gene TRBV3-1 (or the pseudogene TRBV3-2); D not resolved. CDR3 length: 13 residues. CDR1 and CDR2 from the germline V gene are LGHDT and YNNKEL (reference sequence). Trimming removed 2 bases at V and 10 bases at J, with 9 bases between. As DNA, the CDR3 is TGTGCCAGCAGCCAACCCGGCAGGTCACCCCTCCACTTT. Translated: CASSQPGRSPLHF.

In the case of this clone: At one end, the junction sequence differs from germline, possibly due to a read error. The sample contains more than one DNA sequence encoding this CDR3. This chain joins TRBV11-2 and TRBJ1-4; D unclear. CDR3 length equals 11 residues. Germline CDR1 is SGHAT and CDR2 is FQNNGV. The CDR3 sequence: CASSFGEKLFF. The DNA for the CDR3 is TGTGCCAGCAGCTTCGGTGAAAAGCTGTTTTTT.

The J gene is TRBJ1-6, the V gene TRBV7-2; D not resolved. This CDR3 contains 18 residues. The germline V gene encodes CDR1 SGHTA and CDR2 FQGNSA. Trimming left V 1 base short and J 0 bases short, with 13 bases between. The CDR3 region is CASSLGRQASSYNSPLHF. The CDR3 nucleotides are TGTGCCAGCAGCTTAGGTAGGCAGGCGAGCTCCTATAATTCACCCCTCCACTTT.

The chain couples TRBV5-1 to TRBJ2-7; D gene unclear. The CDR3 covers 13 residues. Looked up from germline, CDR1 is SGHRS and CDR2 is YFSETQ. V was cut by 0 bases and J by 4 bases, with 8 bases left in between. DNA for the CDR3: TGCGCCAGCAGCTTGGCCGGGTCTTACGAGCAGTACTTC. This sequence encodes CASSLAGSYEQYF.

This chain links TRBV5-1 with TRBJ1-6; D uncertain. The V and J ends lost 1 base and 0 bases respectively, with 11 bases between them. This CDR3 comprises 17 residues. The V gene's germline CDR1 is SGHRS and CDR2 YFSETQ. For the CDR3, the DNA is TGCGCCAGCAGCTTGTTCCGGGATAACTCCTATAATTCACCCCTCCACTTT. It translates to CASSLFRDNSYNSPLHF.

V and J are TRBV3-1 (or the pseudogene TRBV3-2) and TRBJ2-5, with D possibly matching TRBD1 (6 bases). In germline, CDR1 is LGHDT, CDR2 YNNKEL (reference sequence). The CDR3 extends over 14 amino acids. V was trimmed by 4 bases and J by 2 bases, leaving 11 bases between them. In DNA form, the CDR3 reads TGTGCCAGCAGCCGGACAGACGAACAAGAGACCCAGTACTTC. Translated, it gives CASSRTDEQETQYF.

The chain uses TRBV9 and TRBJ2-4; 7 positions agree with TRBD1. The CDR3 has 15 amino acids. Unmatched junction bases numbered 7, after V lost 4 bases and J lost 3 bases. Germline values: CDR1 SGDLS, CDR2 YYNGEE. CDR3 DNA sequence: TGTGCCAGCAGCCCCCAGGGGGTTGGCAAAAACATTCAGTACTTC. Translated, it gives CASSPQGVGKNIQYF. Full variable domain (rest looked up from reference TRBV9 and TRBJ2-4): DSGVTQTPKHLITATGQRVTLRCSPRSGDLSVYWYQQSLDQGLQFLIQYYNGEERAKGNILERFSAQQFPDLHSELNLSSLELGDSALYFCASSPQGVGKNIQYFGAGTRLSVL.

This clone was observed a single time. The chain recombines TRBV4-1 with TRBJ2-5; a weak D match, TRBD2 (5 bases). The CDR3 loop spans 15 amino acids. V was shortened by 2 bases and J by 7 bases, with 17 bases between the two germline ends. CDR1 MGHRA and CDR2 YSYEKL come from the germline V gene. The CDR3 sequence is CASSQQTMLGGTQYF. CDR3 sequence (DNA): TGCGCCAGCAGCCAACAGACTATGCTGGGTGGGACCCAGTACTTC.

The chain has TRBV3-1 (or the pseudogene TRBV3-2) and TRBJ2-3, with 8 bases that match TRBD1. Germline CDR1 reads LGHDT; CDR2 reads YNNKEL (reference sequence). The CDR3 loop spans 17 amino acids. With 2 bases clipped from V and 4 bases from J, the junction kept 11 bases outside the gene matches. The chain's CDR3 is CASSQRRTGQGADTQYF. Written as DNA, the CDR3 is TGTGCCAGCAGCCAAAGGCGGACAGGGCAGGGCGCAGATACGCAGTATTTT.

The chain links TRBV5-1 to TRBJ1-1, with D uncertain. The CDR3 length is 13 residues. The V gene's germline CDR1 is SGHRS and CDR2 YFSETQ. V was shortened by 5 bases and J by 8 bases, with 16 bases between the two germline ends. Here the CDR3 reads CASSLDRRTEAFF. In nucleotides, the CDR3 is TGCGCCAGCAGTCTTGACCGGAGGACCGAAGCTTTCTTT.

The chain combines TRBV7-9 with TRBJ1-5; unclear D gene. From germline, CDR1 is SEHNR and CDR2 FQNEAQ (reference sequence). V was pared by 2 bases and J by 4 bases, with 3 bases between. The CDR3 has 12 residues. The CDR3 spells CASSLLNQPQHF. The CDR3 DNA follows: TGTGCCAGCAGCTTATTAAATCAGCCCCAGCATTTT. Supplemented by reference TRBV7-9 and TRBJ1-5, the full variable domain reads DTGVSQNPRHKITKRGQNVTFRCDPISEHNRLYWYRQTLGQGPEFLTYFQNEAQLEKSRLLSDRFSAERPKGSFSTLEIQRTEQGDSAMYLCASSLLNQPQHFGDGTRLSIL.

Regarding this clone: Additional DNA sequences in this sample encode the identical CDR3. V is TRBV5-1 and J is TRBJ1-2; TRBD1 matches 8 bases. The CDR3 has 14 amino acids. From germline, CDR1 is SGHRS and CDR2 YFSETQ. The junction had 4 bases not matched to a gene; V was cut back by 0 bases and J by 6 bases. The CDR3 region is CASSLGQGADGYTF. The CDR3 DNA reads TGCGCCAGCAGCTTGGGGCAGGGGGCGGATGGCTACACCTTC.

The J gene is TRBJ1-2, the V gene TRBV11-1; 7 positions agree with TRBD1. J was trimmed by 8 bases and V by 5 bases; bases with no gene match: 5. There are 12 residues in the CDR3. Germline values: CDR1 SGHAT, CDR2 FQDESV (reference sequence). CDR3 amino acids: CASSRLGGGYTF. CDR3 nucleotide sequence: TGTGCCAGCAGCCGCCTAGGGGGCGGCTACACCTTC.

V gene TRBV28 combines with J gene TRBJ1-2; D possibly corresponds to TRBD1 (5 bases). CDR1 is MDHEN and CDR2 is SYDVKM in the germline V gene. The germline V and J ends were trimmed by 3 bases and 4 bases, with 9 bases remaining between them. The CDR3 consists of 13 residues. The CDR3 coding sequence is TGTGCCAGCAGTTTTGACAGCTTCTATGGCTACACCTTC. Translation gives CASSFDSFYGYTF.

V is TRBV18 and J is TRBJ1-1; possibly TRBD1 for D (5 bases). Germline values: CDR1 KGHSH, CDR2 LQKENI. The V end lost 3 bases, the J end lost 4 bases, and 9 bases lay between the germline ends. CDR3 length: 13 residues. The CDR3 bases are TGTGCCAGCTCACCCGTTAGGGGCACTGAAGCTTTCTTT. Amino acid sequence: CASSPVRGTEAFF.

This clone occurred many times. CDR3 sequence: CASSPSGPADEQFF. For the CDR3, the DNA is TGTGCCAGCAGTCCCAGCGGTCCTGCCGATGAGCAGTTCTTC. The chain links TRBV6-4 to TRBJ2-1; D may be TRBD2 (5 bases). The germline V and J ends were trimmed by 5 bases and 8 bases, with 16 bases remaining between them. The CDR3 is made up of 14 amino acids. Germline CDR1 MRHNA, CDR2 SNTAGT.